These 3 T cell receptor beta chains originate from one sample sequenced in a study of shared clonotypes between healthy human individuals. Only in-frame clones appear in the TCRdb table, and some are missing; sequencing was by immunoSEQ multiplex PCR. The sample has around 1.9 million clones, approximately 94% seen once. Naivety among CD8 cells was defined by CD45RO negativity and positive CCR7 selection, thereby excluding terminally differentiated effector memory CD45RA+ cells. The sequenced material came from naive CD8+ T cells from PBMCs. These receptors were taken from a man between 18 and 35 years old in good health. Some clones in this sample may be carry-over from other donors' samples.

V and J are TRBV7-8 and TRBJ2-3, with TRBD2 matching over 7 bases. In germline, CDR1 is SGHVS, CDR2 FQNEAQ. V lost 8 bases and J lost 2; bases outside the gene matches: 13. The CDR3 runs 16 residues. CDR3 sequence: CASHRGRERYTDTQYF. The CDR3 nucleotides read TGTGCCAGCCACCGTGGGCGGGAGCGTTACACAGATACGCAGTATTTT.

The chain employs TRBV7-9 and TRBJ2-3, with unresolved D. The V gene lost 1 base and the J gene lost 0 bases, with 11 bases spanning the gap. This CDR3 is built from 16 residues. Germline values: CDR1 SEHNR, CDR2 FQNEAQ (reference sequence). As DNA, the CDR3 is TGTGCCAGCAGCTTAGACGGGCCCAGGAGCACAGATACGCAGTATTTT. This translates into CASSLDGPRSTDTQYF.

V gene TRBV7-3 combines with J gene TRBJ2-3; possible D gene TRBD1, 8 bases. This CDR3 contains 16 residues. In germline, CDR1 is SGHTA, CDR2 FQGTGA. The ends were cut back, 4 bases at V and 2 bases at J, with 16 bases in the middle. The DNA of the CDR3 is TGTGCCAGCAGCTCAAGGACAGGGAGGGACACAGATACGCAGTATTTT. It codes for CASSSRTGRDTDTQYF.